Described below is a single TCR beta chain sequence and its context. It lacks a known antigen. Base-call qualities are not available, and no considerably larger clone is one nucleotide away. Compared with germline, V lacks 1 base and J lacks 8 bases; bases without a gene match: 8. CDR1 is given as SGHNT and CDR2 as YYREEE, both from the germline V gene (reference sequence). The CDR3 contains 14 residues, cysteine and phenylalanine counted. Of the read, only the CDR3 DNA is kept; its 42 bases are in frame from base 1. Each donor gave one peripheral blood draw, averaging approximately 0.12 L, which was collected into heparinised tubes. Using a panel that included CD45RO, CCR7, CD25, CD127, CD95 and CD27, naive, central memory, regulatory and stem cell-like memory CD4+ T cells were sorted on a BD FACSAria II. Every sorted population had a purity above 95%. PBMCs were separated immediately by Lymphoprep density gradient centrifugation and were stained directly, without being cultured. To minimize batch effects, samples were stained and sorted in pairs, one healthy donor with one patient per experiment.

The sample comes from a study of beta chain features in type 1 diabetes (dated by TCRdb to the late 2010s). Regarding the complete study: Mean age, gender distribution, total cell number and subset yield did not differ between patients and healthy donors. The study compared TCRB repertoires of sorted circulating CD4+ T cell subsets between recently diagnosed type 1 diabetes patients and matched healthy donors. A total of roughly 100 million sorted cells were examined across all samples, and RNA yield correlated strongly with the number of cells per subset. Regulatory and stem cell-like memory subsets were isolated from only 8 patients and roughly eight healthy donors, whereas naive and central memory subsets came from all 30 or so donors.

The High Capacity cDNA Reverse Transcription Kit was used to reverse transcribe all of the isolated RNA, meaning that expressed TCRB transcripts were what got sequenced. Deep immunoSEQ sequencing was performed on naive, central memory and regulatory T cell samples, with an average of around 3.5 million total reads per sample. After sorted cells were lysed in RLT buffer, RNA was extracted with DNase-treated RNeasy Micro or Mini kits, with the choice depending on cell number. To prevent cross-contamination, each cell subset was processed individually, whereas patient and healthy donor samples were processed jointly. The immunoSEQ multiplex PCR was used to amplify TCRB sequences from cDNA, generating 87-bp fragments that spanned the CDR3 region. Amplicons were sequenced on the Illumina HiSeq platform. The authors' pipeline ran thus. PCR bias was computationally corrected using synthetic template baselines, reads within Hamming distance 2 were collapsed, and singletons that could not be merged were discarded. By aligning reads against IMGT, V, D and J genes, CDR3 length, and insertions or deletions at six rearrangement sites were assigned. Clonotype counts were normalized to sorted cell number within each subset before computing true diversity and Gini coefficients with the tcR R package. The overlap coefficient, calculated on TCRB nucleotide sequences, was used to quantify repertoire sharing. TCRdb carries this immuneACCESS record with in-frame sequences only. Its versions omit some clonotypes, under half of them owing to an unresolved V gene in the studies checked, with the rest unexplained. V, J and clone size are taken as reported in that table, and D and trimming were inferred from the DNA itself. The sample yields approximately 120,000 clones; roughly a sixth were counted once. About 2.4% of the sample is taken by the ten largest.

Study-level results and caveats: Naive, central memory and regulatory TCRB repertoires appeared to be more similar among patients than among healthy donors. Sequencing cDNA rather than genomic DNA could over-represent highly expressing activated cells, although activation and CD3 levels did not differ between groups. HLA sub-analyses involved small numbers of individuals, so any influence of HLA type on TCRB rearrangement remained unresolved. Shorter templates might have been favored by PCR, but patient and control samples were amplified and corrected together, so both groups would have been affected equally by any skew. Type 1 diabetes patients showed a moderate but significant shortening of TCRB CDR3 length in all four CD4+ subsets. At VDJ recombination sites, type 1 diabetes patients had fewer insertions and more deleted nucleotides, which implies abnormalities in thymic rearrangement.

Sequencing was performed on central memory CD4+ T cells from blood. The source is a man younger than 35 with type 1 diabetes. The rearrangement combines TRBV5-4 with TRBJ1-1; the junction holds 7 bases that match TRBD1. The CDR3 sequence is CASSLQGVPMEAFF. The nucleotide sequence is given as TGTGCCAGCAGCTTGCAGGGGGTGCCCATGGAAGCTTTCTTT.